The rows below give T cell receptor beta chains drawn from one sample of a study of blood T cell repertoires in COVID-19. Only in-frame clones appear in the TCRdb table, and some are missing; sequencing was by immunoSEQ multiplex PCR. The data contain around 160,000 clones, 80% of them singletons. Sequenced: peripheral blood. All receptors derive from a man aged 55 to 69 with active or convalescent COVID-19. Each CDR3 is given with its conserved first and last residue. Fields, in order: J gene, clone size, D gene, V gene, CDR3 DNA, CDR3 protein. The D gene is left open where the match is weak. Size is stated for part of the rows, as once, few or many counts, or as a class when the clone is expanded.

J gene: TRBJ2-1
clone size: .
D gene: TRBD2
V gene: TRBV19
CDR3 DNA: TGTGCCAGTCAGAGGACTAGCGGGAGTAGGAGCTCCTACAATGAGCAGTTCTTC
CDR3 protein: CASQRTSGSRSSYNEQFF

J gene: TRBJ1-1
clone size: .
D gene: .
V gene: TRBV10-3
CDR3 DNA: TGTGCCATCAATAAAGGGGGCACTGAAGCTTTCTTT
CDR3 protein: CAINKGGTEAFF

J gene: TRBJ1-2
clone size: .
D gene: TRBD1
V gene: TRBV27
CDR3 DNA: TGTGCCAGCAGTTTAGGGCAGGGGGATAACTATGGCTACACCTTC
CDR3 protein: CASSLGQGDNYGYTF

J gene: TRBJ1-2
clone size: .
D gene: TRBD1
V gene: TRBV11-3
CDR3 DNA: TGTGCCAGCAGCTCAGACAGGGGGCATAACTACACCTTC
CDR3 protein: CASSSDRGHNYTF

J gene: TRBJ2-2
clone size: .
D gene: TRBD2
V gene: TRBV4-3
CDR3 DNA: TGCGCCAGCAGCCAGTCTACTAGCGGGAGGAACACCGGGGAGCTGTTTTTT
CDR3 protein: CASSQSTSGRNTGELFF

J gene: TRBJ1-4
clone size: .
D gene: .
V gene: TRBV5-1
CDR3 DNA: TGCGCCAGCAGCTTGCGGGGTGCAACTAATGAAAAACTGTTTTTT
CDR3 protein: CASSLRGATNEKLFF

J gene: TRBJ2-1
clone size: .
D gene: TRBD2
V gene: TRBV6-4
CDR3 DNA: TGTGCCAGCGGATCTAGCGGGAGTAGCGATGAGCAGTTCTTC
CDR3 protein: CASGSSGSSDEQFF

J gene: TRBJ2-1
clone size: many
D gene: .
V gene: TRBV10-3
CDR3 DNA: TGTGCCATCAGTGAGTCGGTCAGGGGCTCCTACAATGAGCAGTTCTTC
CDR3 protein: CAISESVRGSYNEQFF

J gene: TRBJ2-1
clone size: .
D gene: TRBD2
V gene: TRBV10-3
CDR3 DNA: TGTGCCATCAGTGAGTCTACTAGCGGCTGGAATGAGCAGTTCTTC
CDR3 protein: CAISESTSGWNEQFF

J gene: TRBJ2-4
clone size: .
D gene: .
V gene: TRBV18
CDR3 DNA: TGTGCCAGCTCGTCCATACCCAGGGTAGGTTACTTC
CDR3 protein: CASSSIPRVGYF

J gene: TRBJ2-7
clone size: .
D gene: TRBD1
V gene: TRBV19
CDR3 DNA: TGTGCCAGTAAGGGGACAGGGTTCTACGAGCAGTACTTC
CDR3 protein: CASKGTGFYEQYF

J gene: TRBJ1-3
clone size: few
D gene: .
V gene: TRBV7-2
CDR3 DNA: TGTGCCAGCAGCCCCACCCCGGGAGGAGGAAACACCATATATTTT
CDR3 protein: CASSPTPGGGNTIYF

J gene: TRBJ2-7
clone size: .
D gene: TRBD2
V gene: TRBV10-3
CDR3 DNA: TGTGCCATCAGTGCAGGGACTACCTACGAGCAGTACTTC
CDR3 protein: CAISAGTTYEQYF

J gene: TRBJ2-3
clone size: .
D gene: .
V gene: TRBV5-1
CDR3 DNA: TGCGCCAGCAGCTTGGGAGATCTTCCTAGCACAGATACGCAGTATTTT
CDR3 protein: CASSLGDLPSTDTQYF

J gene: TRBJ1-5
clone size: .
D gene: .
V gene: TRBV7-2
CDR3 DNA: TGTGCCAGCAGCCCAGGTTTCAATCAGCCCCAGCATTTT
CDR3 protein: CASSPGFNQPQHF

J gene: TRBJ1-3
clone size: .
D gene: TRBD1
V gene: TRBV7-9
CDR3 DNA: TGTGCCAGCAGCTTGTCGACAGGGACTGGAAACACCATATATTTT
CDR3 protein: CASSLSTGTGNTIYF

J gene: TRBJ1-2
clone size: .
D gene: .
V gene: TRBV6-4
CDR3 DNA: TGTGCCAGCAGTGACTTTCCCGGGACAACTAACTATGGCTACACCTTC
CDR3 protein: CASSDFPGTTNYGYTF

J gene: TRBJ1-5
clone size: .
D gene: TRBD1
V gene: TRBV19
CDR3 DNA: TGTGCCAGTAGTTCCCCGCACAGGGGAGGTCAGCCCCAGCATTTT
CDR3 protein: CASSSPHRGGQPQHF

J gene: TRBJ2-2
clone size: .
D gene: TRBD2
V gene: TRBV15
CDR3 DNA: TGTGCCACCAGCAGAGTAGGGCGGGAGACCACCGGGGAGCTGTTTTTT
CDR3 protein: CATSRVGRETTGELFF

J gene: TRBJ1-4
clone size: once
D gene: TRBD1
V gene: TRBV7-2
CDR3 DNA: TGTGCCAGCAGCCCCGCCGGGACAGGTTCCTCTCGGCTGTTTTTT
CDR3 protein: CASSPAGTGSSRLFF

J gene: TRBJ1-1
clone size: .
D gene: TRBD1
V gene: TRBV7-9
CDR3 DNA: TGTGCCAGCAGCTTAAGTCGACAGGGGGCGACTGAAGCTTTCTTT
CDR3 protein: CASSLSRQGATEAFF

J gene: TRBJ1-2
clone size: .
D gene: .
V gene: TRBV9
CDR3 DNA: TGTGCCAGCAGCGTGATGGGACTATATGGCTACACCTTC
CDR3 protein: CASSVMGLYGYTF

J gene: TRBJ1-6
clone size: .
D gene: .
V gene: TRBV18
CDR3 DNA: TGTGCCAGCTCACCTACGATGGACACAGATAATTCACCCCTCCACTTT
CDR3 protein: CASSPTMDTDNSPLHF

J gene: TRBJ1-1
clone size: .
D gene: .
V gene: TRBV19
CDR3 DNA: TGTGCCAGTAGACAGGGTTACTTCACTGAAGCTTTCTTT
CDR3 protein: CASRQGYFTEAFF

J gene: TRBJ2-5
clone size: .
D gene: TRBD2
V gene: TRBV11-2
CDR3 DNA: TGTGCCAGCAGCTTAGATCCCCATAGCGGGAGGGCCAGAGGGGAGACCCAGTACTTC
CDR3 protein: CASSLDPHSGRARGETQYF

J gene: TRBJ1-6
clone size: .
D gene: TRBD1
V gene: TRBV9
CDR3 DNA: TGTGCCAGCAGCCCACGACAGGGTGGAAATTCACCCCTCCACTTT
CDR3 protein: CASSPRQGGNSPLHF

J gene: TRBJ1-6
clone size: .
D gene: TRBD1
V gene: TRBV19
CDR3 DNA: TGTGCCAGTATGGGTAACAGGGGACATTCATCCCTCCACTTT
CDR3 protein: CASMGNRGHSSLHF

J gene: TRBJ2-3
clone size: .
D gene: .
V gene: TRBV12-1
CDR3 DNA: TGTGCCAGCAGCTTTGTGACAGTCACAGATACGCAGTATTTT
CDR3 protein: CASSFVTVTDTQYF

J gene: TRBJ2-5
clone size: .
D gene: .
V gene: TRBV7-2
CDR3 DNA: TGTGCCAGCAGCCTAAGCGGAACCTCCCAAGAGACCCAGTACTTC
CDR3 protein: CASSLSGTSQETQYF

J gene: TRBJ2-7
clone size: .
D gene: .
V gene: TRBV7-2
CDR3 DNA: TGTGCCAGCAGCTTATTGGAGCCGCTGCAGTACTTC
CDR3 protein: CASSLLEPLQYF

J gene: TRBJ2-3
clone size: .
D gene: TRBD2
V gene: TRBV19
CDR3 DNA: TGTGCCAGTAGTATGGGGACTAGCTTGGGCACAGATACGCAGTATTTT
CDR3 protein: CASSMGTSLGTDTQYF

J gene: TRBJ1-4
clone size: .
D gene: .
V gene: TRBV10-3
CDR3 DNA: TGTGCCATCAGTGGTGGGGCAGCAACTAATGAAAAACTGTTTTTT
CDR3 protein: CAISGGAATNEKLFF

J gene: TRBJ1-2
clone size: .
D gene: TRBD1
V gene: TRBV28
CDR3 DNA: TGTGCCAGCAGGTCGGGACAGGGCTGGGGCTACACCTTC
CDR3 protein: CASRSGQGWGYTF

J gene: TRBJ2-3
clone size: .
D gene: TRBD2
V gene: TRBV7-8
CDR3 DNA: TGTGCCAGCAGCTTACCCCGGACAGCGGGAGAAACAGATACGCAGTATTTT
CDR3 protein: CASSLPRTAGETDTQYF

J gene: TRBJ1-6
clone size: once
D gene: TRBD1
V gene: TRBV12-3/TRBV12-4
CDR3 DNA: TGTGCCAGCGCAGACAGGGAAAATTCACCCCTCCACTTT
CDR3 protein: CASADRENSPLHF

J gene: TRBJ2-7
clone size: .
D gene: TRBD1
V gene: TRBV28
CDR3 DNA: TGTGCCAGCAGATCGGGACAGCGCGAGCAGTACTTC
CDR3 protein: CASRSGQREQYF

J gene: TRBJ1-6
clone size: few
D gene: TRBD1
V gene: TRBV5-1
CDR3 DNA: TGCGCCAGCAGCCCGCAGGGGGACCGGGCCGAATCACCCCTCCACTTT
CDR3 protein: CASSPQGDRAESPLHF

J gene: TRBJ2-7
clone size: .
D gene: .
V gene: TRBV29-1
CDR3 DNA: TGCAGCGTTGTCTCAGGGGTCTCCTACGAGCAGTACTTC
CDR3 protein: CSVVSGVSYEQYF

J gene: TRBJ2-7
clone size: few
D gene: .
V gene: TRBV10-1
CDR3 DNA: TGCGCCAGCAGTGAGACAGGGCTCTACGAGCAGTACTTC
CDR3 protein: CASSETGLYEQYF

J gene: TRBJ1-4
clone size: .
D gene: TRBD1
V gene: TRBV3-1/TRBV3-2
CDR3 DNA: TGTGCCAGCAGCGCCCCCGGGACAGTCAATGAAAAACTGTTTTTT
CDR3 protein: CASSAPGTVNEKLFF

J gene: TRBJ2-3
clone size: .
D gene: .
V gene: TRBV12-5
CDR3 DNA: TGTGCTAGTGGTTTGGTAGGGGCAGTGCGGGAAGATACGCAGTATTTT
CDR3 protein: CASGLVGAVREDTQYF

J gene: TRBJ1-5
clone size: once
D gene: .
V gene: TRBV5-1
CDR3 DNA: TGCGCCAGCAGTCCTGACGGACCCGGAGGTCAGCCCCAGCATTTT
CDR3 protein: CASSPDGPGGQPQHF

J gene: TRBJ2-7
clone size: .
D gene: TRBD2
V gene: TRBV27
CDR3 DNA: TGTGCCAGCAGACTAGCGGGAGAGGGCTACGAGCAGTACTTC
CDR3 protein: CASRLAGEGYEQYF

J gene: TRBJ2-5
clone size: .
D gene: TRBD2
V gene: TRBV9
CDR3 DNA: TGTGCCAGCAGTGATAGCGGGAGGGAGACCCAGTACTTC
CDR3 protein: CASSDSGRETQYF

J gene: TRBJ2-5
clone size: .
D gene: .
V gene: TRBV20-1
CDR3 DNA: TGCAGTGGGGGCCCTGGGGAGACCCAGTACTTC
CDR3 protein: CSGGPGETQYF

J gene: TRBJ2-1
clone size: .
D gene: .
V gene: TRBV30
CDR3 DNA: TGTGCCTGGAGCCGAGGGTGGAGCTCCTACAATGAGCAGTTCTTC
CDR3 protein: CAWSRGWSSYNEQFF

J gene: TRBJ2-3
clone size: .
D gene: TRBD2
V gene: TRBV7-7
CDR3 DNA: TGTGCCAGCAGCTCTGGACTAGCGGGAGTGGGGGATACGCAGTATTTT
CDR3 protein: CASSSGLAGVGDTQYF

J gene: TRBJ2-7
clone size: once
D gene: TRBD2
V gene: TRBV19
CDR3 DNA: TGTGCCAGTAGGACATCTAGCGGGGCACCTTTCTACGAGCAGTACTTC
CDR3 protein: CASRTSSGAPFYEQYF

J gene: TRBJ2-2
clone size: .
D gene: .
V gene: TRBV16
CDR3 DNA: TGTGCCAGCAGCCACTTCCCCCCGGAAGCGGGTAACACCGGGGAGCTGTTTTTT
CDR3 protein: CASSHFPPEAGNTGELFF

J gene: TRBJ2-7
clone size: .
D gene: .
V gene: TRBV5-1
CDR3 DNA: TGCGCCAGCAGCTGGGAACCGACAGGGGAGGGATACTCCTACGAGCAGTACTTC
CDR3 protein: CASSWEPTGEGYSYEQYF

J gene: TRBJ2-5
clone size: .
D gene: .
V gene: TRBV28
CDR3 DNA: TGTGCCAGCAGTTTACTCCTGGAGCAACGAGAGACCCAGTACTTC
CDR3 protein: CASSLLLEQRETQYF

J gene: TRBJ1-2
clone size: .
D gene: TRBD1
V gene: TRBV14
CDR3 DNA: TGTGCCAGCAGCCAAGCGGACAGGGGAGTATATGGCTACACCTTC
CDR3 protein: CASSQADRGVYGYTF

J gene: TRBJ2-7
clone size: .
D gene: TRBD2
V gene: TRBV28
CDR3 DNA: TGTGCCAGCAGGGACGGGACTAGCGGGAGCAGCGAGCAGTACTTC
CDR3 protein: CASRDGTSGSSEQYF

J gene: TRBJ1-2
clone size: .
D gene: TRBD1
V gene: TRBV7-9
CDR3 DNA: TGTGCCAGCAGCTTGGGCCGGGACAGCCTTTATGGCTACACCTTC
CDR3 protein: CASSLGRDSLYGYTF

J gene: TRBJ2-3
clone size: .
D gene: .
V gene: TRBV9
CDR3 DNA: TGTGCCAGCAGCGTGGCCCACACAGATACGCAGTATTTT
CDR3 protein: CASSVAHTDTQYF

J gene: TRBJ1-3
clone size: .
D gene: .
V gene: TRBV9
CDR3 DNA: TGTGCCAGCAGCTCCCCCGTCGGAGGCTCTGGAAACACCATATATTTT
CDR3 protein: CASSSPVGGSGNTIYF

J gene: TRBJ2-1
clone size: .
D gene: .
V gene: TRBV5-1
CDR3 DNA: TGCGCCAGCAGCTTGGTTCGCGACTCCTCACGGTTCTTC
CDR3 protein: CASSLVRDSSRFF